The 18 T cell receptor beta chains below all came from one sample that was sequenced in a study of beta chain features in type 1 diabetes. The whole isolated RNA underwent reverse transcription, so sequencing captured expressed TCRB transcripts. Profiling relied on immunoSEQ multiplex PCR, and the TCRdb table lists in-frame clones only, not all of them. The sample carries some 300,000 clones, under 8.5% recorded once. Sequencing was performed on central memory CD4+ T cells from blood. These receptors were taken from a woman younger than 35 in good health.

This clone was found many times. Distinct nucleotide sequences in the sample also encode this CDR3. The rearrangement links TRBV6-4 to TRBJ2-1; D unresolved. Trimming stripped 4 bases from V and 10 bases from J, with 14 bases between. From germline, CDR1 is MRHNA and CDR2 SNTAGT. The CDR3 loop spans 13 amino acids. The CDR3 spells CASSADGVGEQFF. CDR3 bases: TGTGCCAGCAGTGCGGACGGAGTCGGGGAGCAGTTCTTC.

In its sample, this clone was seen many times. The chain links TRBV7-2 to TRBJ2-5; no reliable D call. There are 15 residues in the CDR3. CDR1 SGHTA and CDR2 FQGNSA come from the germline V gene. The V end lost 5 bases, the J end lost 3 bases, and 16 bases lay between the germline ends. The CDR3: CASSRSGILKETQYF. CDR3 nucleotide sequence: TGTGCCAGCAGCCGCAGTGGGATACTAAAAGAGACCCAGTACTTC.

V and J are TRBV13 and TRBJ2-5, with D hard to call. V lost 0 bases and J 2 bases, leaving 1 base between the germline ends. Germline V lookup: CDR1 PRHDT, CDR2 FYEKMQ (reference sequence). This CDR3 region has 12 residues. The CDR3 nucleotides read TGTGCCAGCAGCTTAGGACAAGAGACCCAGTACTTC. It is translated as CASSLGQETQYF.

The CDR3: CASSFSTTSGANVLTF. The CDR3 region has the DNA TGTGCCAGCAGCTTTAGTACGACCTCTGGGGCCAACGTCCTGACTTTC. V and J are TRBV11-2 and TRBJ2-6; the D is unclear. V lost 3 bases and J lost 0, with 9 bases in between. Germline V gives CDR1 SGHAT, CDR2 FQNNGV. The CDR3 totals 16 residues.

V and J are TRBV18 and TRBJ2-5; TRBD1 matches at 11 bases. V shed 3 bases, J shed 5 bases, and the junction held 5 bases outside the gene matches. This CDR3 region has 15 residues. Germline V CDR1 and CDR2: KGHSH, LQKENI. The CDR3 here is CASSPRTGGSETQYF. CDR3 coding DNA: TGTGCCAGCTCACCCCGGACAGGGGGCAGTGAGACCCAGTACTTC.

This clone was detected only a few times. The chain has TRBV25-1 and TRBJ1-6; tentatively, D is TRBD1 (5 bases). This CDR3 region has 14 residues. Trimming removed 6 bases at V and 4 bases at J, with 10 bases between. The V gene's germline CDR1 is MGHDK and CDR2 SYGVNS. The CDR3 region is CASRGETYNSPLHF. CDR3 sequence (DNA): TGTGCCAGCAGAGGGGAAACTTATAATTCACCCCTCCACTTT. The full variable domain, in which reference TRBV25-1 and TRBJ1-6 provide the parts outside the CDR3, is EADIYQTPRYLVIGTGKKITLECSQTMGHDKMYWYQQDPGMELHLIHYSYGVNSTEKGDLSSESTVSRIRTEHFPLTLESARPSHTSQYLCASRGETYNSPLHFGNGTRLTVT.

This clone appeared a few times. Other DNA sequences in this specimen translate into the identical CDR3. The chain uses TRBV7-9 and TRBJ2-3, with D perhaps TRBD1 (5 bases). V gave up 3 bases and J gave up 2 bases, with 9 bases separating them. Germline V gene sequence: CDR1 SEHNR, CDR2 FQNEAQ (reference sequence). The CDR3 has 14 residues. CDR3 residues: CASSFSGSTDTQYF. CDR3 DNA: TGTGCCAGCAGCTTTTCAGGGTCCACAGATACGCAGTATTTT. The complete variable domain, with remaining parts taken from reference TRBV7-9 and TRBJ2-3, reads DTGVSQNPRHKITKRGQNVTFRCDPISEHNRLYWYRQTLGQGPEFLTYFQNEAQLEKSRLLSDRFSAERPKGSFSTLEIQRTEQGDSAMYLCASSFSGSTDTQYFGPGTRLTVL.

This clone has a handful of counts. The chain is built from TRBV27 and TRBJ2-3; 10 positions match TRBD2. V lost 7 bases to trimming and J lost 4 bases; unmatched junction nucleotides: 5. CDR3 length: 14 residues. The germline V gene has CDR1 MNHEY and CDR2 SMNVEV (reference sequence). CDR3 bases: TGTGCCAGCAAAGCGGGGGGGCCGGCAGATACGCAGTATTTT. This encodes CASKAGGPADTQYF.

The V gene is TRBV28, the J gene TRBJ1-6; D is unclear. V was shortened by 3 bases and J by 6 bases, with 6 bases between the two germline ends. Germline assignment: CDR1 MDHEN and CDR2 SYDVKM. The CDR3 has 13 residues. Here the CDR3 reads CASSLGFNSPLHF. The CDR3 DNA reads as TGTGCCAGCAGTTTGGGGTTTAATTCACCCCTCCACTTT.

The chain combines TRBV6-1 with TRBJ2-2; 8 bases line up with TRBD2. V shed 3 bases, J shed 5 bases, and the junction held 2 bases outside the gene matches. Germline lookup yields CDR1 MNHNS and CDR2 SASEGT. This CDR3 has 14 amino acids. CDR3: CASSDGRVTGELFF. The CDR3 region has the DNA TGTGCCAGCAGTGACGGGAGGGTAACCGGGGAGCTGTTTTTT.

This clone was seen ten or more times. This chain joins TRBV19 and TRBJ2-6; the D call may be TRBD1 or TRBD2 (5 bases each). CDR1 is LNHDA, CDR2 SQIVND, per germline (reference sequence). The CDR3 consists of 14 residues. Trimming removed 6 bases at V and 4 bases at J, with 10 bases between. The CDR3 region is CASRPGAGANVLTF. The CDR3 DNA follows: TGTGCCAGTAGACCCGGGGCCGGGGCCAACGTCCTGACTTTC.

This clone was detected only a few times. V and J are TRBV21-1 and TRBJ2-3; the table names TRBD2, a call not compared with the DNA. TRBV21-1 is described as a pseudogene. The CDR3 is 15 residues long. As DNA, the CDR3 is TGTGCCAGCAGCAAAGACGCGGGAGCAGGAGATACGCAGTATTTT. This codes for CASSKDAGAGDTQYF.

The chain links TRBV4-3 to TRBJ2-3; 7 bases are a match to TRBD1. The CDR3 runs 14 residues. With 4 bases clipped from V and 4 bases from J, the junction kept 5 bases outside the gene matches. The germline CDR1 and CDR2 sequences are LGHNA and YSLEER. DNA for the CDR3: TGCGCCAGCAGCCTACAGGGGTCCGCAGATACGCAGTATTTT. It yields the protein CASSLQGSADTQYF.

This clone was seen more than once but under ten times. CDR3 in amino acids: CASSYGRNSYNEQFF. The CDR3 region has the DNA TGTGCCAGCAGTTACGGGCGGAACTCCTACAATGAGCAGTTCTTC. The chain combines TRBV6-5 with TRBJ2-1; the D is unclear. CDR3 length equals 15 residues. Germline-derived CDR1 and CDR2 are MNHEY and SVGAGI. Trimming pared 2 bases from V and 0 bases from J, leaving 8 bases between.

This clone was observed a few times. CDR3 region: CASSGQGLSGANVLTF. The DNA for the CDR3 is TGTGCCAGCAGCGGGCAGGGCCTCTCTGGGGCCAACGTCCTGACTTTC. The chain is built from TRBV7-9 and TRBJ2-6, with D perhaps TRBD1 (5 bases). V lost 5 bases and J 0 bases, leaving 11 bases between the germline ends. CDR1 SEHNR and CDR2 FQNEAQ come from the germline V gene (reference sequence). CDR3 length: 16 residues. Full variable domain (missing parts from reference TRBV7-9 and TRBJ2-6): DTGVSQNPRHKITKRGQNVTFRCDPISEHNRLYWYRQTLGQGPEFLTYFQNEAQLEKSRLLSDRFSAERPKGSFSTLEIQRTEQGDSAMYLCASSGQGLSGANVLTFGAGSRLTVL.

The chain has TRBV18 and TRBJ2-1, with 8 bases matching TRBD1. This CDR3 region has 15 residues. Unmatched junction bases numbered 13, after V lost 8 bases and J lost 7 bases. Germline V gives CDR1 KGHSH, CDR2 LQKENI. Written as DNA, the CDR3 is TGTGCCAGCGAGAAACAGGGGGTACATAGGAATGAGCAGTTCTTC. Its protein product is CASEKQGVHRNEQFF.

This clone has only a few counts. This chain connects TRBV20-1 to TRBJ2-7; unclear D gene. V gave up 4 bases and J gave up 9 bases, with 10 bases separating them. This CDR3 is 10 amino acids long. Germline V lookup: CDR1 DFQATT, CDR2 SNEGSKA (reference sequence). CDR3 sequence: CSAILSGQYV. The CDR3 nucleotides are TGCAGTGCTATCCTTTCCGGGCAGTACGTC.

V and J are TRBV7-3 and TRBJ2-2; 7 bases line up with TRBD2. V was pared by 5 bases and J by 4 bases, with 10 bases of the junction left unmatched. Germline V gives CDR1 SGHTA, CDR2 FQGTGA. There are 16 residues in the CDR3. As DNA, the CDR3 is TGTGCCAGCAGCCCTCAGGGAGGGGTCGCCACCGGGGAGCTGTTTTTT. Translated: CASSPQGGVATGELFF.